This entry lists 14 T cell receptor beta chains sequenced from one sample in a study of cytomegalovirus exposure and HLA in healthy donors. PCR used 60 Vbeta primers and 13 Jbeta primers. Generated by immunoSEQ multiplex PCR, the TCRdb table keeps only in-frame clones and is missing some. The profile shows 79,000 or so clones, around 70% of them singletons. Sequenced input: PBMCs. The receptors were sampled from a woman between 40 and 55 years old in good health and CMV-seropositive.

This chain links TRBV29-1 with TRBJ2-1; no reliable D call. The CDR3 length is 15 residues. Deletions cut 0 bases from V and 0 bases from J, with 9 bases between. Germline V lookup: CDR1 SQVTM, CDR2 ANQGSEA. CDR3 residues: CSVEELASSYNEQFF. CDR3 nucleotide sequence: TGCAGCGTTGAAGAGTTGGCTAGCTCCTACAATGAGCAGTTCTTC.

V gene TRBV7-2 combines with J gene TRBJ2-7; no firm D call. This CDR3 is 12 amino acids long. The germline V and J ends were trimmed by 4 bases and 5 bases, with 9 bases remaining between them. The germline V gene encodes CDR1 SGHTA and CDR2 FQGNSA. The DNA of the CDR3 is TGTGCCAGCAGCTCTCGTGGAGACGAGCAGTACTTC. Amino acid sequence: CASSSRGDEQYF. Together with reference TRBV7-2 and TRBJ2-7, the CDR3 gives the full variable domain: GAGVSQSPSNKVTEKGKDVELRCDPISGHTALYWYRQSLGQGLEFLIYFQGNSAPDKSGLPSDRFSAERTGGSVSTLTIQRTQQEDSAVYLCASSSRGDEQYFGPGTRLTVT.

This clone is a singleton in its sample. The chain uses TRBV15 and TRBJ2-3, with 16 positions matching TRBD2. The CDR3 has 21 amino acids. Per the germline V gene, CDR1 is LNHNV and CDR2 is YYDKDF (reference sequence). The trim removed 0 bases at V and 2 bases at J, leaving 11 bases unmatched. The chain's CDR3 is CATSRDLTTGLAGGTTDTQYF. The CDR3 DNA reads TGTGCCACCAGCAGAGACCTCACAACGGGACTAGCGGGGGGGACCACAGATACGCAGTATTTT.

The genes are TRBV7-8 and TRBJ2-7; 15 bases are shared with TRBD2. CDR1 is SGHVS, CDR2 FQNEAQ, per germline. The CDR3 consists of 17 residues. Germline trimming cut 4 bases from V and 6 bases from J; bases unmatched to any gene: 10. Here the CDR3 DNA reads TGTGCCAGCAGCTCCCCAGGACTAGCGGGAGGGCCCGGCGAGCAGTACTTC. This encodes CASSSPGLAGGPGEQYF.

This chain links TRBV2 with TRBJ1-1, with D possibly matching TRBD1 (6 bases). V was trimmed by 4 bases and J by 3 bases, leaving 15 bases between them. CDR1 SNHLY and CDR2 FYNNEI come from the germline V gene. The CDR3 contains 15 residues. CDR3: CASSGAPGVYTEAFF. The CDR3 region has the DNA TGTGCCAGCAGTGGAGCGCCAGGGGTGTACACTGAAGCTTTCTTT.

A few counts support this clone. It is unclear where the CDR3 begins or ends on the DNA, so no DNA is shown, and the CDR3 is as TCRdb lists it. Here the CDR3 reads CAISEVGRGTFF. The chain links TRBV10-3 to TRBJ1-1; the table assigns TRBD1, which was not confirmed against the DNA. Termini included, the CDR3 measures 12 amino acids. Germline CDR1 and CDR2: ENHRY and SYGVKD.

This clone has only a few counts. The chain uses TRBV27 and TRBJ2-7; D may be TRBD2 (5 bases). In germline, CDR1 is MNHEY, CDR2 SMNVEV (reference sequence). This CDR3 comprises 14 residues. Deletions cut 4 bases from V and 4 bases from J, with 14 bases between. Here the CDR3 reads CASSSLATPYEQYF. The CDR3 DNA follows: TGTGCCAGCAGTTCTCTAGCAACTCCATACGAGCAGTACTTC.

The chain employs TRBV12-5 and TRBJ2-2, with D uncertain. This CDR3 spans 16 amino acids. Germline CDR1 LGHNT, CDR2 FRNRAP. V dropped 4 bases and J dropped 6 bases, with 18 bases sitting between them. CDR3 sequence: CASGSRSPSSSGELFF. The CDR3 DNA follows: TGTGCTAGTGGTTCCCGCAGTCCCTCATCCTCCGGGGAGCTGTTTTTT.

The CDR3: CASRWTREETQYF. The DNA for the CDR3 is TGTGCCAGCAGATGGACTAGGGAAGAGACCCAGTACTTC. The rearrangement joins TRBV27 to TRBJ2-5, with TRBD2 matching 7 bases. V shed 6 bases and J 3 bases; nucleotides not matched to a gene: 4. The V gene's germline CDR1 is MNHEY and CDR2 SMNVEV (reference sequence). The CDR3 runs 13 residues.

The chain uses TRBV2 and TRBJ2-3, with 9 nucleotides matching TRBD2. The length of the CDR3 is 16 residues. CDR1 SNHLY and CDR2 FYNNEI come from the germline V gene. With 2 bases clipped from V and 4 bases from J, the junction kept 7 bases outside the gene matches. In DNA, the CDR3 is TGTGCCAGCAGTGAATCGCTAGCGGGAACTGCAGATACGCAGTATTTT. Translating gives CASSESLAGTADTQYF.

This chain joins TRBV2 and TRBJ1-2, with a possible D match to TRBD1 (6 bases). V lost 8 bases and J 2 bases, leaving 9 bases between the germline ends. Germline loops: CDR1 SNHLY, CDR2 FYNNEI. CDR3 length: 12 residues. The DNA for the CDR3 is TGTGCCAGCGGTGGACAGAACTATGGCTACACCTTC. Its translation is CASGGQNYGYTF. The whole variable domain, filled in from reference TRBV2 and TRBJ1-2, reads EPEVTQTPSHQVTQMGQEVILRCVPISNHLYFYWYRQILGQKVEFLVSFYNNEISEKSEIFDDQFSVERPDGSNFTLKIRSTKLEDSAMYFCASGGQNYGYTFGSGTRLTVV.

The chain joins TRBV5-6 to TRBJ1-5; D gene unclear. Trimming shortened V by 2 bases and J by 5 bases, and 8 bases separated the two germline ends. The CDR3 is 13 residues long. Germline lookup yields CDR1 SGHDT and CDR2 YYEEEE. The CDR3 nucleotides are TGTGCCAGCAGCTTAGGGAGGGATCAGCCCCAGCATTTT. Translating gives CASSLGRDQPQHF.

This rearrangement joins TRBV6-1 to TRBJ1-2, with D possibly TRBD1 on 6 matching bases. This CDR3 contains 16 residues. V was shortened by 4 bases and J by 3 bases, with 18 bases between the two germline ends. CDR1 is MNHNS and CDR2 is SASEGT in the germline V gene. CDR3 in amino acids: CASSGLGFRGDYGYTF. In DNA, the CDR3 is TGTGCCAGCAGTGGACTGGGGTTCAGGGGAGACTATGGCTACACCTTC.

The chain employs TRBV7-9 and TRBJ2-1; 12 nucleotides align to TRBD2. Germline V gene data show CDR1 as SEHNR and CDR2 as FQNEAQ (reference sequence). The trim removed 4 bases at V and 2 bases at J, leaving 3 bases unmatched. The CDR3 has 16 residues. This CDR3 reads CASSSRTSGTYNEQFF. Written as DNA, the CDR3 is TGTGCCAGCAGCTCTAGGACTAGCGGGACCTACAATGAGCAGTTCTTC.